Each of the 4 T cell receptor beta chains below was sequenced from the same sample in a study of blood T cell repertoires in COVID-19. Data came from immunoSEQ multiplex PCR; TCRdb stores just in-frame clones and leaves some out. The sample has some 130,000 clones, roughly 90% seen once. Sequenced sample: peripheral blood. The receptors shown here come from a man aged 60 to 69 with COVID-19, enrolled during active disease.

The chain is built from TRBV2 and TRBJ1-3, with D possibly being TRBD1 (5 bases). The ends were cut back, 8 bases at V and 4 bases at J, with 12 bases in the middle. The CDR3 loop spans 13 amino acids. Germline-derived CDR1 and CDR2 are SNHLY and FYNNEI. The CDR3 DNA sequence: TGTGCCAGCGTTCAGGGATTGGGAAACACCATATATTTT. Amino acids: CASVQGLGNTIYF.

The rearrangement links TRBV12-3 or TRBV12-4 to TRBJ1-2; 8 bases are a match to TRBD1. This CDR3 is built from 13 residues. Trimming took 6 bases from V and 2 from J; bases not matched to a gene: 2. The CDR3 here is CASSDRGNYGYTF. As DNA, the CDR3 is TGTGCCAGCAGCGACAGGGGAAACTATGGCTACACCTTC.

The chain uses TRBV7-8 and TRBJ1-2; 7 nucleotides agree with TRBD1. In germline, CDR1 is SGHVS, CDR2 FQNEAQ. V lost 4 bases and J lost 2; bases outside the gene matches: 7. The CDR3 is made up of 15 amino acids. CDR3 nucleotides: TGTGCCAGCAGCTCCATGGGACAGTCCAACTATGGCTACACCTTC. Protein product: CASSSMGQSNYGYTF.

The J gene is TRBJ2-3, the V gene TRBV6-5; 11 bases line up with TRBD2. CDR1 is MNHEY, CDR2 SVGAGI, per germline. The CDR3 is 14 amino acids. The J segment lost 4 bases and the V segment lost 7 bases, leaving 4 bases of the junction unmatched. DNA for the CDR3: TGTGCCAGCAACTTAGCGGGGGGGTCAGATACGCAGTATTTT. Translating it yields CASNLAGGSDTQYF.